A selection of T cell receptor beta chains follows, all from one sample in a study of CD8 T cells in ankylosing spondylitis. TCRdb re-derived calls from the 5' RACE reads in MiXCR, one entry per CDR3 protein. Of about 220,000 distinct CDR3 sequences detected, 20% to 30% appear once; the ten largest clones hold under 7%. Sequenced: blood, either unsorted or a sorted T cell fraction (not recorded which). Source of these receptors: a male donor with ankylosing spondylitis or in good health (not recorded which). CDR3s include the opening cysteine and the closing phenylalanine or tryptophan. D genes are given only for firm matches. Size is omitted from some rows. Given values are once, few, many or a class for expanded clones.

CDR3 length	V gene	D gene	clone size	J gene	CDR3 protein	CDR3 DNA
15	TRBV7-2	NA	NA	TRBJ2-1	CASSLTSRDIRGQFF	TGTGCCAGCAGCTTGACCTCTAGGGACATCCGTGGCCAGTTCTTC
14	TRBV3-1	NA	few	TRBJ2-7	CASSQVGLDYEQYF	TGTGCCAGCAGCCAAGTCGGGCTGGACTACGAGCAGTACTTC
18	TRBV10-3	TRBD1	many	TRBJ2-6	CAIRPGQGASSGANVLTF	TGTGCCATCAGACCGGGACAGGGGGCCTCCTCTGGGGCCAACGTCCTGACTTTC
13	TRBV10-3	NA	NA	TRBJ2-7	CAINPGETYEQYF	TGTGCCATCAATCCAGGGGAAACCTACGAGCAGTACTTC
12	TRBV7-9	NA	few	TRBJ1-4	CASSLGNEKLFF	TGTGCCAGCAGCTTAGGGAATGAAAAACTGTTTTTT
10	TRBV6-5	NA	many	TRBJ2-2	CAAERGELFF	TGTGCCGCGGAGCGCGGGGAGCTGTTTTTT
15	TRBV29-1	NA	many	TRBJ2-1	CSVDERARGHNEQFF	TGCAGCGTTGATGAGCGGGCTAGGGGACACAATGAGCAGTTCTTC
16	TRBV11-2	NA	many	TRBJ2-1	CASSLGGMSSYNEQFF	TGTGCCAGCAGCTTAGGTGGGATGAGCTCCTACAATGAGCAGTTCTTC
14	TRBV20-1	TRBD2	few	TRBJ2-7	CSAAGTSGVLEQYF	TGCAGTGCTGCCGGGACTAGCGGAGTTCTAGAGCAGTACTTC
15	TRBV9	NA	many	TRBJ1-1	CASSPPGPKNTEAFF	TGTGCCAGCAGCCCTCCGGGACCCAAGAACACTGAAGCTTTCTTT
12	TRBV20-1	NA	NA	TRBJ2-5	CSARFHQETQYF	TGCAGTGCTAGATTTCACCAAGAGACCCAGTACTTC
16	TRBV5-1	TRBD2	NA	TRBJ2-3	CASSLASGTPTDTQYF	TGCGCCAGCAGCTTGGCCAGCGGGACGCCAACAGATACGCAGTATTTT
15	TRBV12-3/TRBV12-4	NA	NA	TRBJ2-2	CASSPGTRGTGELFF	TGTGCCAGCAGTCCCGGGACCCGGGGAACCGGGGAGCTGTTTTTT
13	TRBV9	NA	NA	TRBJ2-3	CASSVGGPDTQYF	TGTGCCAGCAGCGTAGGGGGCCCTGATACGCAGTATTTT
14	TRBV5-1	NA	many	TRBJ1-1	CASSLAQPNTEAFF	TGCGCCAGCAGCTTGGCTCAGCCGAACACTGAAGCTTTCTTT
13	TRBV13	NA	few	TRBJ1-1	CASSPGHRIEAFF	TGTGCCAGCAGCCCGGGGCACAGGATTGAAGCTTTCTTT
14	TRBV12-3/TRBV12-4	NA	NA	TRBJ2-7	CASRTQVLSYEQYF	TGTGCCAGCAGAACACAGGTTCTCTCCTACGAGCAGTACTTC
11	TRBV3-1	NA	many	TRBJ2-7	CASSQASEQYF	TGTGCCAGCAGCCAAGCGAGCGAGCAGTACTTC
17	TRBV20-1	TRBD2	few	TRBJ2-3	CSARDLATSGYTDTQYF	TGCAGTGCTAGAGATTTGGCCACTAGCGGGTACACAGATACGCAGTATTTT
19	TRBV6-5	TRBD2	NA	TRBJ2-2	CASSYSAGSPSRLGGELFF	TGTGCCAGCAGTTACTCAGCGGGATCACCTTCCCGTTTAGGTGGGGAGCTGTTTTTT
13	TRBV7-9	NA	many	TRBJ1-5	CASSLVGFQPQHF	TGTGCCAGCAGCTTAGTTGGGTTTCAGCCCCAGCATTTT
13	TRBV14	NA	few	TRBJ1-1	CASSQGRWAEAFF	TGTGCCAGCAGCCAAGGAAGGTGGGCTGAAGCTTTCTTT
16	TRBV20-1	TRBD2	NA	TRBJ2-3	CSAPSGGRGRTDTQYF	TGCAGTGCTCCCTCTGGGGGTCGCGGGAGGACAGATACGCAGTATTTT
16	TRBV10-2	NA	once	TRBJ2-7	CASSESTRGTGGQQYF	TGCGCCAGCAGTGAGTCGACTCGGGGGACGGGGGGCCAGCAGTACTTC
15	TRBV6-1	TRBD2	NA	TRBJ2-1	CASSPASGSYNEQFF	TGTGCCAGCAGTCCCGCTAGCGGGAGTTATAATGAGCAGTTCTTC
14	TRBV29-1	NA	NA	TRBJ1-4	CSGLDAATNEKLFF	TGCAGCGGACTAGATGCAGCAACTAATGAAAAACTGTTTTTT
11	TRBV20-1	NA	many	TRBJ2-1	CSQRVGDEQFF	TGCAGCCAACGGGTTGGTGATGAGCAGTTCTTC
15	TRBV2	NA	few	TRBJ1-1	CASSEFGGVYTEAFF	TGTGCCAGCAGTGAGTTCGGCGGAGTCTACACTGAAGCTTTCTTT
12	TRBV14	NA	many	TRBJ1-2	CASSQESFGYTF	TGTGCCAGCAGCCAAGAGAGTTTTGGCTACACCTTC
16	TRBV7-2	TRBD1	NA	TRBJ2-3	CASSLAIAGGEDTQYF	TGTGCCAGCAGCTTAGCGATCGCAGGGGGCGAGGATACGCAGTATTTT
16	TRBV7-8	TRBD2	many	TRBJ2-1	CASSRRSGGGHNEQFF	TGTGCCAGCAGCAGACGGTCGGGAGGAGGTCACAATGAGCAGTTCTTC
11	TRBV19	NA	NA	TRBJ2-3	CASSMIDTQYF	TGTGCCAGTAGTATGATCGATACGCAGTATTTT
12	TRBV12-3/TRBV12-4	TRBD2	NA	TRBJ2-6	CASRRTSEVLTF	TGTGCCAGCAGAAGGACTAGCGAGGTCCTGACTTTC
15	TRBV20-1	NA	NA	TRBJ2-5	CSASGFGGVGETQYF	TGCAGTGCTAGTGGATTTGGGGGAGTGGGAGAGACCCAGTACTTC
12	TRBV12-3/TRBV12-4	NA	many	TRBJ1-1	CASSLQDTEAFF	TGTGCCAGCAGTTTACAGGACACTGAAGCTTTCTTT
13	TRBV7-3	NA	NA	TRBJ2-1	CASSPAGGNEQFF	TGTGCCAGCAGCCCCGCGGGCGGGAATGAGCAGTTCTTC
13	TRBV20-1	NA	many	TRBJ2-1	CSARQGFGNEQFF	TGCAGTGCTAGACAGGGATTTGGTAATGAGCAGTTCTTC
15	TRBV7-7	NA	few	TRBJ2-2	CASSLGEEPTGELFF	TGTGCTAGCAGCTTAGGCGAAGAACCCACCGGGGAGCTGTTTTTT
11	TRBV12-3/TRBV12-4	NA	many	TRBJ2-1	CASSLIQEQFF	TGTGCCAGCAGTTTGATTCAGGAGCAGTTCTTC
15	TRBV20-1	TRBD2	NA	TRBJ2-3	CSARFSGRGTDTQYF	TGCAGTGCTAGATTCAGCGGGAGGGGCACAGATACGCAGTATTTT
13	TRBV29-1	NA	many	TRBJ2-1	CSGWMISYNEQFF	TGCAGCGGCTGGATGATCTCCTACAATGAGCAGTTCTTC
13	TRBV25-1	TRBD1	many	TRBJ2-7	CASSRTGDYEQYF	TGTGCCAGCAGTCGAACAGGGGACTACGAGCAGTACTTC
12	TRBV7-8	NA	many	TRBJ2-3	CASSSRTDTQYF	TGTGCCAGCAGCTCTCGCACAGATACGCAGTATTTT
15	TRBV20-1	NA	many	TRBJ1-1	CSAHTRRGLATEAFF	TGCAGTGCTCACACGCGGCGAGGGTTGGCCACTGAAGCTTTCTTT
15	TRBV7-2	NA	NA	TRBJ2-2	CASSFDGAQTGELFF	TGTGCCAGCAGCTTCGACGGGGCGCAAACCGGGGAGCTGTTTTTT
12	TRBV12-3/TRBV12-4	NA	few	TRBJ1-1	CASSLMSTEAFF	TGTGCCAGCAGTCTCATGTCCACTGAAGCTTTCTTT
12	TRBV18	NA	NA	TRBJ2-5	CASSHLQETQYF	TGTGCCAGCTCCCACCTCCAAGAGACCCAGTACTTC
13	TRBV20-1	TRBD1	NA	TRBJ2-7	CSAGTGGKYEQYF	TGCAGTGCTGGGACAGGGGGCAAGTACGAGCAGTACTTC
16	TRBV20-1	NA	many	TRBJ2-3	CSARAGRGAPTDTQYF	TGCAGTGCTAGAGCTGGTCGCGGAGCTCCCACAGATACGCAGTATTTT
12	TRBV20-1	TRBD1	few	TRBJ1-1	CSARGGQSGAFF	TGCAGTGCTAGAGGGGGACAGTCGGGAGCTTTCTTT
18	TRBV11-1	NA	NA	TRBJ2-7	CASSLGAGTPSSGYEQYF	TGTGCCAGCAGCTTAGGTGCCGGGACCCCTTCGTCCGGCTACGAGCAGTACTTC
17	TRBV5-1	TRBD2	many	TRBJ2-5	CASSLSLAGGPQETQYF	TGCGCCAGCAGCTTGTCCCTAGCGGGAGGGCCCCAAGAGACCCAGTACTTC
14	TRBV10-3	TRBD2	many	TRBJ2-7	CAIGGDSGKYEQYF	TGTGCCATCGGCGGAGATAGCGGGAAGTACGAGCAGTACTTC
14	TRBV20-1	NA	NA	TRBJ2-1	CSASREGSYNEQFF	TGCAGTGCTAGCCGGGAAGGATCCTACAATGAGCAGTTCTTC
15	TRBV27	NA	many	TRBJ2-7	CASSDTRMSSYEQYF	TGTGCCAGCTCGGACACGAGGATGAGCTCCTACGAGCAGTACTTC